The 6 T cell receptor beta chains below all came from one sample that was sequenced in a study of radiation and T cells in renal cell carcinoma. Method: immunoSEQ multiplex PCR; TCRdb's copy keeps in-frame clones and lacks some. The profile covers around 170,000 clones, with about 87% appearing a single time and approximately 10% taken by the ten largest. As to time point: blood 4 weeks post-SBRT, at nephrectomy. Stated treatment: 15 Gy SBRT to primary tumor, nephrectomy 4 weeks later. The material was blood, obtained from a patient whose treatment included radiotherapy and nephrectomy. All receptors derive from a woman aged 45-60 years with renal cell carcinoma.

V gene TRBV5-4 combines with J gene TRBJ2-2; 8 bases fit TRBD2. The germline gives CDR1 SGHNT, CDR2 YYREEE (reference sequence). V trimming: 4 bases; J trimming: 6 bases; junction bases outside the gene matches: 5. The CDR3 contains 14 residues. CDR3 in DNA: TGTGCCAGCAGCCCGCGCGGGGGGCCCGGGGAGCTGTTTTTT. Its translation: CASSPRGGPGELFF.

The chain has TRBV11-2 and TRBJ1-1, with 8 bases matching TRBD1. The CDR3 extends over 16 amino acids. Unmatched junction bases numbered 12, after V lost 1 base and J lost 8 bases. CDR1 and CDR2 from the germline V gene are SGHAT and FQNNGV. The CDR3 DNA reads TGTGCCAGCAGCTTAGTTATCGGACAGGGCCGGCGGGAAGCTTTCTTT. It yields the protein CASSLVIGQGRREAFF.

This sequence joins TRBV6-1 and TRBJ2-1, with D possibly being TRBD2 (6 bases). The CDR3 has 18 amino acids. Germline V CDR1 and CDR2: MNHNS, SASEGT. V lost 2 bases and J lost 3, with 20 bases in between. The CDR3 reads CASSEFPTRDSIYNEQFF. The CDR3 DNA follows: TGTGCCAGCAGTGAATTTCCGACCAGGGACTCCATCTACAATGAGCAGTTCTTC.

The J gene is TRBJ1-2, the V gene TRBV4-1; D is possibly TRBD1 (5 bases). Deletions cut 3 bases from V and 7 bases from J, with 15 bases between. The CDR3 totals 14 residues. From germline, CDR1 is MGHRA and CDR2 YSYEKL. CDR3 DNA sequence: TGCGCCAGCAGCCAGGGGGACTCCCGGAGTGGCTACACCTTC. Translation: CASSQGDSRSGYTF.

In this sample, this clone turned up once. This sequence joins TRBV6-5 and TRBJ1-2; 7 bases are a match to TRBD1. The V gene's germline CDR1 is MNHEY and CDR2 SVGAGI. The CDR3 extends over 15 amino acids. V shed 6 bases, J shed 3 bases, and the junction held 10 bases outside the gene matches. The CDR3 region is CASRLGQVGDYGYTF. The CDR3 DNA follows: TGTGCCAGCAGACTCGGACAGGTCGGCGACTATGGCTACACCTTC.

The chain links TRBV18 to TRBJ1-2; 8 bases agree with TRBD1. The ends lost 5 bases at V and 4 bases at J; junction bases unmatched: 6. The CDR3 contains 14 residues. Germline lookup yields CDR1 KGHSH and CDR2 LQKENI. CDR3 DNA sequence: TGTGCCAGCTCAACCGGACAGGGCATCTATGGCTACACCTTC. This translates into CASSTGQGIYGYTF.